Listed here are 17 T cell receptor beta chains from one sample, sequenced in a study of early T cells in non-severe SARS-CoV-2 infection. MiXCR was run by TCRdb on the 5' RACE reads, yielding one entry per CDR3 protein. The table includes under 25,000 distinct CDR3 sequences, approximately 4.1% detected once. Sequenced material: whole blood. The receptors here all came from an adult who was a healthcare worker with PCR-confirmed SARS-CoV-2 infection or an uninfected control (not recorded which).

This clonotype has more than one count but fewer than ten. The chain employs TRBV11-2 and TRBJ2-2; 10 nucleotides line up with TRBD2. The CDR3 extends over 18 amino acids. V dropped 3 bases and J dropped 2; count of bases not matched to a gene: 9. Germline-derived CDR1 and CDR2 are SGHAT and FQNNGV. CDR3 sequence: CASSLTSGPSLNTGELFF. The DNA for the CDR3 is TGTGCCAGCAGCTTGACTAGCGGGCCCTCATTAAACACCGGGGAGCTGTTTTTT.

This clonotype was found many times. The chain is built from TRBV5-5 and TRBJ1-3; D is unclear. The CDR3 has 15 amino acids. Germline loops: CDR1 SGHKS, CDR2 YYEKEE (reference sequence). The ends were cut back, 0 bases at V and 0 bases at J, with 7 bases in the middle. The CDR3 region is CASSLVVDSGNTIYF. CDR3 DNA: TGTGCCAGCAGCTTGGTGGTCGACTCTGGAAACACCATATATTTT.

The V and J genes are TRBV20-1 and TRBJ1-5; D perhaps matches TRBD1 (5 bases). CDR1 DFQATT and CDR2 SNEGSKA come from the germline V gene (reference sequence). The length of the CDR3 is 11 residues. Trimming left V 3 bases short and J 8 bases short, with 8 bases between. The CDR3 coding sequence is TGCAGTGCTAGTCTGGGGGAGCCCCAGCATTTT. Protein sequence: CSASLGEPQHF.

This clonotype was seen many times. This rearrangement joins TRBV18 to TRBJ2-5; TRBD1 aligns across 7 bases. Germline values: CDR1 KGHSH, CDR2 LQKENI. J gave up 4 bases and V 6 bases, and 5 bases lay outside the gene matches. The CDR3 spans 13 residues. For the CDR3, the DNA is TGTGCCAGCTCCGCGGCAGGGGGAGAGACCCAGTACTTC. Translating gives CASSAAGGETQYF. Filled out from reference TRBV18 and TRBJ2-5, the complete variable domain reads NAGVMQNPRHLVRRRGQEARLRCSPMKGHSHVYWYRQLPEEGLKFMVYLQKENIIDESGMPKERFSAEFPKEGPSILRIQQVVRGDSAAYFCASSAAGGETQYFGPGTRLLVL.

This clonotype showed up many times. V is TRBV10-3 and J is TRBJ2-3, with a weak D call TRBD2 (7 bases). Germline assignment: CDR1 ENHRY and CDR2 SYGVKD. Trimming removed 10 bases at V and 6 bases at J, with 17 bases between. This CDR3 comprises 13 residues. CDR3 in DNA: TGTGCCACCTCAGGGGAGGGTCTGGATACGCAGTATTTT. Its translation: CATSGEGLDTQYF.

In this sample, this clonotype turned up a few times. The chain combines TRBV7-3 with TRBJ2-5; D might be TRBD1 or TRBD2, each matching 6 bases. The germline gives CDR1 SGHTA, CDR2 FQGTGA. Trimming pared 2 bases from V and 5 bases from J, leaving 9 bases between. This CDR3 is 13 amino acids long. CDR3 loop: CASSLGGGETQYF. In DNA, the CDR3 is TGTGCCAGCAGCTTAGGAGGGGGTGAGACCCAGTACTTC.

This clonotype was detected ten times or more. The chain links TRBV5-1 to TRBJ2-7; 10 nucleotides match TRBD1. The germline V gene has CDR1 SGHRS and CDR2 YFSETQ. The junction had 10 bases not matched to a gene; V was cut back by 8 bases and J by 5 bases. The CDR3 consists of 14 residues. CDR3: CASRIGQGENEQYF. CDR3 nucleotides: TGCGCCAGTAGAATTGGACAGGGGGAAAACGAGCAGTACTTC.

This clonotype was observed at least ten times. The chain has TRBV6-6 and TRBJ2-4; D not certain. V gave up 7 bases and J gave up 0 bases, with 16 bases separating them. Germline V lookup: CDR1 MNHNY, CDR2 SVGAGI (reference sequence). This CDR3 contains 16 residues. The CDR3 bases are TGTGCCAGCAATGACCCACAGAAGCTAGCCAAAAACATTCAGTACTTC. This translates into CASNDPQKLAKNIQYF.

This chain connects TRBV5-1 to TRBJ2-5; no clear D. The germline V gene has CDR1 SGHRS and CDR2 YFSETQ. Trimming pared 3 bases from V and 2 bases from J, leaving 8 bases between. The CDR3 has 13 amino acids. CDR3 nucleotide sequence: TGCGCCAGCAGCTCGCAGATACAAGAGACCCAGTACTTC. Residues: CASSSQIQETQYF.

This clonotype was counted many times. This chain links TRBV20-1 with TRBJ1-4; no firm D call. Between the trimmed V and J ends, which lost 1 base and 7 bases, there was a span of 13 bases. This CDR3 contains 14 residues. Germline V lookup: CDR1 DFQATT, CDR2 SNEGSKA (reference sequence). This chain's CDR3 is CSARGSSLSEKLFF. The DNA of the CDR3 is TGCAGTGCTAGAGGGTCCAGCCTCTCTGAAAAACTGTTTTTT.

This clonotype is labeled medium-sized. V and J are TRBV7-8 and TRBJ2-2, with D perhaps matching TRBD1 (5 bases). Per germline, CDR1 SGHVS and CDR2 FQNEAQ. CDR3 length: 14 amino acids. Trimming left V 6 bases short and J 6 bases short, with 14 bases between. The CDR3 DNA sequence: TGTGCCAGCAGTCAGGGAACGGTAGCCGGGGAGCTGTTTTTT. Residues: CASSQGTVAGELFF. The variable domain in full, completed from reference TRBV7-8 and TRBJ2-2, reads GAGVSQSPRYKVAKRGQDVALRCDPISGHVSLFWYQQALGQGPEFLTYFQNEAQLDKSGLPSDRFFAERPEGSVSTLKIQRTQQEDSAVYLCASSQGTVAGELFFGEGSRLTVL.

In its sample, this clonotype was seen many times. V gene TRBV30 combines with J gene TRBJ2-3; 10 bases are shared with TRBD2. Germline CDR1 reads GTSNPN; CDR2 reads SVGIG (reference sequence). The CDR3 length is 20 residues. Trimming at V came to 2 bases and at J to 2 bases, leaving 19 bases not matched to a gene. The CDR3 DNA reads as TGTGCCTGGAGTCCGAACGGACTAGCGGCACTCCCCGACTTCACAGATACGCAGTATTTT. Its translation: CAWSPNGLAALPDFTDTQYF. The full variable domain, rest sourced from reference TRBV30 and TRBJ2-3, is SQTIHQWPATLVQPVGSPLSLECTVEGTSNPNLYWYRQAAGRGLQLLFYSVGIGQISSEVPQNLSASRPQDRQFILSSKKLLLSDSGFYLCAWSPNGLAALPDFTDTQYFGPGTRLTVL.

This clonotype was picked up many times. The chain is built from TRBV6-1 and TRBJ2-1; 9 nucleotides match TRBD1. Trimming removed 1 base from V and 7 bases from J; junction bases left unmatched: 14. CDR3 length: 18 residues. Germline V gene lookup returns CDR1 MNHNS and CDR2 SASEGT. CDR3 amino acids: CASSEGGQGFRLKNEQFF. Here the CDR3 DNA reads TGTGCCAGCAGTGAAGGTGGACAGGGGTTTCGCTTGAAGAATGAGCAGTTCTTC.

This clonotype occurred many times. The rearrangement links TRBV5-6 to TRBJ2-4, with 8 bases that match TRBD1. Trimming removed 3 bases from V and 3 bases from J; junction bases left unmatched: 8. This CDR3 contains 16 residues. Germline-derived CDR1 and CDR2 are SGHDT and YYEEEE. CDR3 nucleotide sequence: TGTGCCAGCAGCTCGACAGGGGACCTACTCAAAAACATTCAGTACTTC. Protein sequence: CASSSTGDLLKNIQYF.

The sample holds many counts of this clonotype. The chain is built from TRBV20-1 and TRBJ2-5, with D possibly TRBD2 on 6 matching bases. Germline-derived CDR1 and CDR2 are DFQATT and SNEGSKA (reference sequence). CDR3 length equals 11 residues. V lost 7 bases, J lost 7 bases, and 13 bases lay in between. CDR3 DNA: TGCAGTGTAACTAGCTCCCGGACCCAGTACTTC. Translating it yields CSVTSSRTQYF.

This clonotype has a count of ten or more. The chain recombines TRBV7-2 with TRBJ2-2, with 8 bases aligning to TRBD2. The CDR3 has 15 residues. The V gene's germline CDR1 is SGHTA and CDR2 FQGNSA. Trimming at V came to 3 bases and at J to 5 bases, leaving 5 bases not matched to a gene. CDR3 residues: CASSFPSGGTGELFF. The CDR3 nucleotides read TGTGCCAGCAGCTTTCCGAGCGGGGGTACCGGGGAGCTGTTTTTT.

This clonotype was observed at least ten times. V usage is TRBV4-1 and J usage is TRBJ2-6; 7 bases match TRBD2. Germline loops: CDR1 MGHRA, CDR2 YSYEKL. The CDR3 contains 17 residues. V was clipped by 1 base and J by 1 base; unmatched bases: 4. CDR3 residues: CASSQGTSASGANVLTF. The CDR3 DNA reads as TGCGCCAGCAGCCAAGGAACTAGCGCTTCTGGGGCCAACGTCCTGACTTTC.